This TCR beta chain was documented in a study of Ad26.COV2.S vaccination and SARS-CoV-2 variants. Study in general: The study gave Ad26.COV2.S intramuscularly, once or twice 56 days apart. General study findings and limits: Similar non-spike TCR breadth was seen in vaccine and placebo recipients. Ad26.COV2.S recipients had broader spike-specific TCRs (P = 0.0014).

This clone was found once. Antigen: not known. Libraries were prepared by immunoSEQ multiplex PCR; TCRdb keeps only in-frame clonotypes and omits some of them. The table lists approximately 250,000 clones, approximately 90% of them singletons, with under 3% in the top ten. Indicated treatment: around 19 received Ad26.COV2.S at low or high dose, single or two shots; 5 received placebo; per-sample allocation not given. Samples were taken on day 63 after the first vaccine or placebo injection. The sample came from a Boston adult aged 18-55 years. Germline V CDR1 and CDR2: SEHNR, FQNEAQ (reference sequence). The germline V and J ends were trimmed by 6 bases and 3 bases, with 15 bases remaining between them. The CDR3 runs to 14 residues.

The input for sequencing was peripheral blood, taken in a trial of Ad26.COV2.S vaccine versus placebo. The TCR originated in a person between 18 and 65 years old who received the Ad26.COV2.S COVID-19 vaccine or a placebo. This sequence joins TRBV7-9 and TRBJ2-7; a weak D match, TRBD2 (5 bases). The CDR3 region is CASSSPSRGYEQYF. CDR3 bases: TGTGCCAGCAGTTCCCCATCACGGGGCTACGAGCAGTACTTC.